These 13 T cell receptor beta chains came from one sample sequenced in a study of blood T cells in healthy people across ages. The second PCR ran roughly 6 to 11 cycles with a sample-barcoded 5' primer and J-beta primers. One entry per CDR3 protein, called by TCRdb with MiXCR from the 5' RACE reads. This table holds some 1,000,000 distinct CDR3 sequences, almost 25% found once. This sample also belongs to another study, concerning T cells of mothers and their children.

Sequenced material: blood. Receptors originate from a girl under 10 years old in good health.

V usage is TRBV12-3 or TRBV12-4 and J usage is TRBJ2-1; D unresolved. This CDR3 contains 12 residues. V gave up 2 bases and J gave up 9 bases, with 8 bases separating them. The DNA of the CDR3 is TGTGCCAGCAGTTTATATCCCGGTGAGCAGTTCTTC. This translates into CASSLYPGEQFF.

CDR3 amino acids: CSVKGLINYTYEQYF. The CDR3 region has the DNA TGCAGCGTAAAGGGATTGATCAATTATACCTACGAGCAGTACTTC. This chain links TRBV29-1 with TRBJ2-7; D gene uncertain. This CDR3 contains 15 residues. V shed 6 bases and J shed 2 bases, with 20 bases lying between them. Germline-derived CDR1 and CDR2 are SQVTM and ANQGSEA.

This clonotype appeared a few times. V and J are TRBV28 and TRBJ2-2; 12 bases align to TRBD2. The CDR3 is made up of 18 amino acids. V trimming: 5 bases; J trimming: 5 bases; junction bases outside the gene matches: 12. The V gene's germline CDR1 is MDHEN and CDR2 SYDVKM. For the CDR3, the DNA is TGTGCCAGCAGTCTCCTCGGGCTAGCGGGAGGGCCGACCGGGGAGCTGTTTTTT. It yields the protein CASSLLGLAGGPTGELFF.

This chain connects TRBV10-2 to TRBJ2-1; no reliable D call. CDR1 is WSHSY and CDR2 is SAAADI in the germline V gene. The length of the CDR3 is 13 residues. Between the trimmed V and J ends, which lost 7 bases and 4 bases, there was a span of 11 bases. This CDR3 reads CASNVGTYNEQFF. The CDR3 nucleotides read TGCGCCAGCAATGTCGGTACATACAATGAGCAGTTCTTC.

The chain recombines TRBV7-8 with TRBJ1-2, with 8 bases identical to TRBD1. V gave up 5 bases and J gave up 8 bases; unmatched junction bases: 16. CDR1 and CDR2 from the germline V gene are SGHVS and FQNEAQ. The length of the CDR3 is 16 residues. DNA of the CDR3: TGTGCCAGCAGCACCCCTATGATGACAGGGGTGTACGGCTACACCTTC. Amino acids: CASSTPMMTGVYGYTF. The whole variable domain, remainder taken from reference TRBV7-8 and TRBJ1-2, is GAGVSQSPRYKVAKRGQDVALRCDPISGHVSLFWYQQALGQGPEFLTYFQNEAQLDKSGLPSDRFFAERPEGSVSTLKIQRTQQEDSAVYLCASSTPMMTGVYGYTFGSGTRLTVV.

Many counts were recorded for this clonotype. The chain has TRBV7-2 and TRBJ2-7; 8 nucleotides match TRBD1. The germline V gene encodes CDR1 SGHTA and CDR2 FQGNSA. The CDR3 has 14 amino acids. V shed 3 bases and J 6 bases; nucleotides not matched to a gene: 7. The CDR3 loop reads CASSFSLTGGEQYF. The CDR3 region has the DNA TGTGCCAGCAGCTTTTCCTTAACAGGGGGCGAGCAGTACTTC.

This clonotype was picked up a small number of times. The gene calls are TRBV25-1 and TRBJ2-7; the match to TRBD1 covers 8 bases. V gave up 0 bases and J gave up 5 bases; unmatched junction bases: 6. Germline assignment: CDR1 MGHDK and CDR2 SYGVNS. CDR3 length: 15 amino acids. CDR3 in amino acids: CASSEYSRGPDEQYF. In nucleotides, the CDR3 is TGTGCCAGCAGTGAATACTCCAGGGGGCCAGACGAGCAGTACTTC.

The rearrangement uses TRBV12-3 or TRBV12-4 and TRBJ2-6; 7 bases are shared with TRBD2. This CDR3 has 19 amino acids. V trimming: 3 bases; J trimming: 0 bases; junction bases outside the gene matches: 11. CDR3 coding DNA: TGTGCCAGCAGTTTTGGGTCGGCGGGGGAGAGCTCTGGGGCCAACGTCCTGACTTTC. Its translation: CASSFGSAGESSGANVLTF.

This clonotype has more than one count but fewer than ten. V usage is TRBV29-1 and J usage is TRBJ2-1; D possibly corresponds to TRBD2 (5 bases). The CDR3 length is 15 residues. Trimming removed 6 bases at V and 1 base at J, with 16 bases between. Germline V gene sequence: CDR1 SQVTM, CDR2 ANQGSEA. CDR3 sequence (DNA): TGCAGCGTCCGGAAAGGGCGGGTATCCTACAATGAGCAGTTCTTC. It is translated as CSVRKGRVSYNEQFF.

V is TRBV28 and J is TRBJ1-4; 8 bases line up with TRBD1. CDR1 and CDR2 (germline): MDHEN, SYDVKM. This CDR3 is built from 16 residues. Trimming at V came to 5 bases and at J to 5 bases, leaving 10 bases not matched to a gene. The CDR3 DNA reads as TGTGCCAGCAGTCAACAGGGGGGTCAGTCCAATGAAAAACTGTTTTTT. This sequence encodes CASSQQGGQSNEKLFF.

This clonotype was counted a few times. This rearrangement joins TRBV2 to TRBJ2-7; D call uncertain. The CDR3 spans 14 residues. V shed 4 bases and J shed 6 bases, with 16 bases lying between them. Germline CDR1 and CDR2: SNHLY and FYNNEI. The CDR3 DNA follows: TGTGCCAGCAGTGCCCGACTCCTTTCTGGCGAGCAGTACTTC. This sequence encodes CASSARLLSGEQYF.

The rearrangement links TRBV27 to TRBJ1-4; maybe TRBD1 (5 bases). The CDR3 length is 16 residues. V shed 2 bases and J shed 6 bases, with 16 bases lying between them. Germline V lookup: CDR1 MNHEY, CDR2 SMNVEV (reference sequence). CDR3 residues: CASSLAGGRGDEKLFF. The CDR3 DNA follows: TGTGCCAGCAGTTTAGCCGGGGGTCGAGGGGATGAAAAACTGTTTTTT.

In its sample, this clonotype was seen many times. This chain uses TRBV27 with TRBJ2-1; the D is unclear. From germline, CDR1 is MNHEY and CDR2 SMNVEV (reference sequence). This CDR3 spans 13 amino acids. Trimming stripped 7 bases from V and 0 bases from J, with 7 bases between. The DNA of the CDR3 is TGTGCCAGCACCGAAAGCTCCTACAATGAGCAGTTCTTC. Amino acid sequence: CASTESSYNEQFF.